The 8 T cell receptor beta chains below were found in one sample sequenced in a study of blood T cell repertoires in COVID-19. TCRdb's table, derived via immunoSEQ multiplex PCR, lists solely in-frame clones and lacks some. This sample has under 150,000 clones, with approximately 79% found just once. Sequenced: peripheral blood. The receptors derive from a man aged 55 to 70 with acute or convalescent COVID-19.

The chain combines TRBV27 with TRBJ1-3; D gene ambiguous. Germline lookup yields CDR1 MNHEY and CDR2 SMNVEV (reference sequence). The CDR3 contains 15 residues. V lost 5 bases to trimming and J lost 4 bases, with 15 bases between them. The CDR3 DNA sequence: TGTGCCAGCAGTCCCCGCTCGAGTTTAGGAAACACCATATATTTT. Its translation is CASSPRSSLGNTIYF.

The gene calls are TRBV28 and TRBJ2-3; 13 bases map to TRBD2. V shed 7 bases and J 4 bases; nucleotides not matched to a gene: 11. Germline CDR1 is MDHEN and CDR2 is SYDVKM. CDR3 length equals 17 residues. The CDR3 region is CASKPPGLAGIADTQYF. Here the CDR3 DNA reads TGTGCCAGCAAACCGCCGGGACTAGCGGGAATTGCAGATACGCAGTATTTT. The full variable domain, its missing parts supplied by reference TRBV28 and TRBJ2-3, is DVKVTQSSRYLVKRTGEKVFLECVQDMDHENMFWYRQDPGLGLRLIYFSYDVKMKEKGDIPEGYSVSREKKERFSLILESASTNQTSMYLCASKPPGLAGIADTQYFGPGTRLTVL.

V is TRBV28 and J is TRBJ1-4, with 8 bases fitting TRBD1. Germline CDR1 MDHEN, CDR2 SYDVKM. Trimming removed 5 bases from V and 8 bases from J; junction bases left unmatched: 13. This CDR3 comprises 16 residues. The CDR3 spells CASSQRTGKSWEKLFF. For the CDR3, the DNA is TGTGCCAGCAGTCAAAGGACAGGGAAGAGTTGGGAAAAACTGTTTTTT.

V and J are TRBV5-6 and TRBJ1-2, with TRBD1 matching 7 bases. The ends lost 5 bases at V and 4 bases at J; junction bases unmatched: 8. CDR3 size: 14 residues. Germline-derived CDR1 and CDR2 are SGHDT and YYEEEE. CDR3 amino acids: CASSTVGGAYGYTF. DNA of the CDR3: TGTGCCAGCAGTACAGTAGGGGGCGCCTATGGCTACACCTTC.

V is TRBV7-3 and J is TRBJ2-1; TRBD2 is a possible D gene (5 bases). The CDR3 loop spans 14 amino acids. Germline lookup yields CDR1 SGHTA and CDR2 FQGTGA. V was trimmed by 5 bases and J by 9 bases, leaving 17 bases between them. CDR3 DNA: TGTGCCAGCAGCCCCGGACCCCAGGAGGTTGAGCAGTTCTTC. It translates to CASSPGPQEVEQFF.

The chain links TRBV29-1 to TRBJ2-3; TRBD2 agrees at 8 bases. With 7 bases clipped from V and 4 bases from J, the junction kept 28 bases outside the gene matches. This CDR3 has 20 amino acids. Germline values: CDR1 SQVTM, CDR2 ANQGSEA. The chain's CDR3 is CSAVGPGLAGSGFGADTQYF. The CDR3 DNA reads TGCAGCGCCGTGGGGCCGGGGCTAGCGGGCTCGGGATTTGGCGCAGATACGCAGTATTTT.

The gene calls are TRBV7-9 and TRBJ2-5; 9 bases align to TRBD2. After removal of 2 bases from V and 4 bases from J, the junction contained 2 bases not matched to a gene. The CDR3 is 14 amino acids. The germline CDR1 and CDR2 sequences are SEHNR and FQNEAQ (reference sequence). CDR3 nucleotide sequence: TGTGCCAGCAGCTTAATGACTAGCGGAGAGACCCAGTACTTC. Protein product: CASSLMTSGETQYF. The complete variable domain, with remaining parts taken from reference TRBV7-9 and TRBJ2-5, reads DTGVSQNPRHKITKRGQNVTFRCDPISEHNRLYWYRQTLGQGPEFLTYFQNEAQLEKSRLLSDRFSAERPKGSFSTLEIQRTEQGDSAMYLCASSLMTSGETQYFGPGTRLLVL.

J is TRBJ1-2 and V is TRBV29-1; D ambiguous. The ends were cut back, 3 bases at V and 5 bases at J, with 10 bases in the middle. Germline V gene lookup returns CDR1 SQVTM and CDR2 ANQGSEA. This CDR3 has 12 residues. The CDR3 DNA reads TGCAGCGTTGACCACAGTCAGTATGGCTACACCTTC. It translates to CSVDHSQYGYTF. Filled out from reference TRBV29-1 and TRBJ1-2, the complete variable domain reads SAVISQKPSRDICQRGTSLTIQCQVDSQVTMMFWYRQQPGQSLTLIATANQGSEATYESGFVIDKFPISRPNLTFSTLTVSNMSPEDSSIYLCSVDHSQYGYTFGSGTRLTVV.